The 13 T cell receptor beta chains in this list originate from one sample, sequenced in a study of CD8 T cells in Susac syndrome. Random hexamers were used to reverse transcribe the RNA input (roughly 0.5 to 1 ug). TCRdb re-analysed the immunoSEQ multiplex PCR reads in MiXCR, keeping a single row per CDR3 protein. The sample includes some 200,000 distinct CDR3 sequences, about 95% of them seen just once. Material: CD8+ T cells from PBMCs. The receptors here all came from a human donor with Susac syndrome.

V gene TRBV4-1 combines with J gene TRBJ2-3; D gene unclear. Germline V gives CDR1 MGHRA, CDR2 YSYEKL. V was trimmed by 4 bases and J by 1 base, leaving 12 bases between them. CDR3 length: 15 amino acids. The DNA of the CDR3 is TGCGCCAGCAGCCTGAACATGGCGGGCACAGATACGCAGTATTTT. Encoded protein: CASSLNMAGTDTQYF.

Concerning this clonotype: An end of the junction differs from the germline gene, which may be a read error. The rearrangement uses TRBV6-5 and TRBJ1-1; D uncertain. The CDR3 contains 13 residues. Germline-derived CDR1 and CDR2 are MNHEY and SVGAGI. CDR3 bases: TGTGCCAGCAGGTACTCGGCAGGACCTGAAGCTTTCTTT. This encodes CASRYSAGPEAFF.

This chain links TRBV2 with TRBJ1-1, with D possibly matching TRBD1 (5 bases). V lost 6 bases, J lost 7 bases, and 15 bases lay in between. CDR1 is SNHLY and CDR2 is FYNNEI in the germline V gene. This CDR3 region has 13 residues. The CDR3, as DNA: TGTGCCAGCAGCTTAACTCCGACAGTTGAAGCTTTCTTT. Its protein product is CASSLTPTVEAFF.

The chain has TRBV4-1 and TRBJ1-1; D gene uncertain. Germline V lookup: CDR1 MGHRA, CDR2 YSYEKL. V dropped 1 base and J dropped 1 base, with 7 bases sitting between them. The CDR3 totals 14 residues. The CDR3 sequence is CASSQVPGNTEAFF. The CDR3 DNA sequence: TGCGCCAGCAGCCAAGTTCCGGGGAACACTGAAGCTTTCTTT.

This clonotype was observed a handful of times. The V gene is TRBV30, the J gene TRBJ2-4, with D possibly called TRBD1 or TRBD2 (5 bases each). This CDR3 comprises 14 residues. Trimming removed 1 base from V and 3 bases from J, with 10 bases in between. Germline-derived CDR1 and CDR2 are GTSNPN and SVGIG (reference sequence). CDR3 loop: CAWSGGQGKNIQYF. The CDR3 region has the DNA TGTGCCTGGAGTGGCGGGCAGGGCAAAAACATTCAGTACTTC. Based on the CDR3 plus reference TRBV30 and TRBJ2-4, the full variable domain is SQTIHQWPATLVQPVGSPLSLECTVEGTSNPNLYWYRQAAGRGLQLLFYSVGIGQISSEVPQNLSASRPQDRQFILSSKKLLLSDSGFYLCAWSGGQGKNIQYFGAGTRLSVL.

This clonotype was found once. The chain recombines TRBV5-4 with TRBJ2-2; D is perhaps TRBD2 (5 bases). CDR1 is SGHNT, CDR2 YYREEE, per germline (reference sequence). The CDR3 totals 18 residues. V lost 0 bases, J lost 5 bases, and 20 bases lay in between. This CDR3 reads CASSLAVLAERGTGELFF. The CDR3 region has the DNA TGTGCCAGCAGCTTGGCCGTCTTGGCAGAACGAGGGACCGGGGAGCTGTTTTTT.

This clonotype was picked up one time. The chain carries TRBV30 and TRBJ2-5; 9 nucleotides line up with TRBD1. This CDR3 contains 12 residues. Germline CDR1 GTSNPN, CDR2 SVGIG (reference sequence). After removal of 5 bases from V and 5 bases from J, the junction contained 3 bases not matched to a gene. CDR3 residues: CAWGQGNETQYF. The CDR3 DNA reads TGTGCCTGGGGACAGGGGAACGAGACCCAGTACTTC.

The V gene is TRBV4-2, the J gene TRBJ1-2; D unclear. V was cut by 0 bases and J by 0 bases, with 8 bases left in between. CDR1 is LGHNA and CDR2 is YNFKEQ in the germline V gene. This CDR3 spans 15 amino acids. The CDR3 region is CASSQDRTSNYGYTF. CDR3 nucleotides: TGTGCCAGCAGCCAAGATCGGACTTCTAACTATGGCTACACCTTC.

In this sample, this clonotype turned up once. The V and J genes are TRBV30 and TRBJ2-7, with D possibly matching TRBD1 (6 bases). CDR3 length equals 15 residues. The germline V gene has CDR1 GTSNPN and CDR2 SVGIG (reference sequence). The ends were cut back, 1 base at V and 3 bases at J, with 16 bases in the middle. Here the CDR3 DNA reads TGTGCCTGGAGTGCGCGCAACAAGGGGGTCTACGAGCAGTACTTC. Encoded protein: CAWSARNKGVYEQYF.

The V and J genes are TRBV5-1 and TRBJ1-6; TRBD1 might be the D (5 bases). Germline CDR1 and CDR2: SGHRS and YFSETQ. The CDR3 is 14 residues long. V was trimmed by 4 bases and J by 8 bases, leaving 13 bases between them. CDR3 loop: CASSHRDGDSPLHF. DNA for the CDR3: TGCGCCAGCAGCCACCGGGACGGCGATTCACCCCTCCACTTT.

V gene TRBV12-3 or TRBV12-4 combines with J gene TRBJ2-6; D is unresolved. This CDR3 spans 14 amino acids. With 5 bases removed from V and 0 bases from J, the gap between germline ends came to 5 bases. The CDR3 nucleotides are TGTGCCAGCAGTACAGCCTCTGGGGCCAACGTCCTGACTTTC. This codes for CASSTASGANVLTF.

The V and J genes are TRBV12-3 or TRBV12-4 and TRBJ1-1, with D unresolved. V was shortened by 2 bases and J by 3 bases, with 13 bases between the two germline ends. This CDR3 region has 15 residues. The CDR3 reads CASSLRSGEDTEAFF. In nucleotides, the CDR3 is TGTGCCAGCAGTTTACGGTCGGGCGAGGACACTGAAGCTTTCTTT.

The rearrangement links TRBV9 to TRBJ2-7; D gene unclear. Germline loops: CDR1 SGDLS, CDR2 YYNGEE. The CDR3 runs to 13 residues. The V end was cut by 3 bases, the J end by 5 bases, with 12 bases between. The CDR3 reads CASSGQNPDEQYF. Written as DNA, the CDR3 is TGTGCCAGCAGCGGGCAGAACCCCGACGAGCAGTACTTC.